The 17 T cell receptor beta chains presented below share a single source sample, sequenced in a study of cytomegalovirus exposure and HLA in healthy donors. Primers for the PCR totalled 60 Vbeta and 13 Jbeta. Only in-frame clones appear in the TCRdb table, and some are missing; sequencing was by immunoSEQ multiplex PCR. The sample consists of over 95,000 clones, about 80% of them appearing once. Sequenced sample: PBMCs. Receptors were obtained from a female donor in good health and CMV-seronegative.

The rearrangement uses TRBV27 and TRBJ2-1; TRBD2 matches at 13 bases. Germline V CDR1 and CDR2: MNHEY, SMNVEV (reference sequence). The V segment lost 2 bases and the J segment 5 bases; nucleotides outside the gene matches: 3. The CDR3 has 16 amino acids. CDR3 amino acids: CASSLHGLAGDNEQFF. The CDR3 DNA reads as TGTGCCAGCAGTTTACATGGACTAGCGGGAGACAATGAGCAGTTCTTC.

This clone is a singleton in its sample. The V and J genes are TRBV2 and TRBJ2-2; 7 nucleotides match TRBD1. CDR3 length: 14 amino acids. V lost 6 bases to trimming and J lost 2 bases; unmatched junction nucleotides: 3. Germline CDR1 and CDR2: SNHLY and FYNNEI. The chain's CDR3 is CASRGQLNTGELFF. DNA for the CDR3: TGTGCCAGCAGGGGACAGCTTAACACCGGGGAGCTGTTTTTT.

The V and J genes are TRBV7-6 and TRBJ2-1, with 8 bases fitting TRBD1. The junction had 10 bases not matched to a gene; V was cut back by 4 bases and J by 2 bases. Germline assignment: CDR1 SGHVS and CDR2 FNYEAQ. The CDR3 consists of 17 residues. CDR3 nucleotides: TGTGCCAGCAGCTGGACAGGGTTTAATCCCGCCTACAATGAGCAGTTCTTC. Its protein is CASSWTGFNPAYNEQFF. The full variable domain, in which reference TRBV7-6 and TRBJ2-1 provide the parts outside the CDR3, is GAGVSQSPRYKVTKRGQDVALRCDPISGHVSLYWYRQALGQGPEFLTYFNYEAQQDKSGLPNDRFSAERPEGSISTLTIQRTEQRDSAMYRCASSWTGFNPAYNEQFFGPGTRLTVL.

CDR3: CASSPWTQEGYTF. In DNA, the CDR3 is TGTGCCAGCAGTCCGTGGACACAGGAAGGCTACACCTTC. The chain links TRBV27 to TRBJ1-2; a possible D gene is TRBD1 (5 bases). The CDR3 has 13 residues. The germline CDR1 and CDR2 sequences are MNHEY and SMNVEV (reference sequence). V lost 5 bases, J lost 8 bases, and 15 bases lay in between.

The chain recombines TRBV5-8 with TRBJ1-1; D is possibly TRBD1 (5 bases). Germline V lookup: CDR1 SGHTS, CDR2 YDEGEE. The CDR3 runs to 14 residues. Trimming took off 1 base at V and 7 bases at J, with 14 bases between the two ends. In DNA form, the CDR3 reads TGTGCCAGCAGCTTGAGGCCGACAGTAAGTGAAGCTTTCTTT. Protein: CASSLRPTVSEAFF.

The J gene is TRBJ1-2, the V gene TRBV7-9; 10 bases agree with TRBD1. This CDR3 is built from 18 residues. Trimming removed 6 bases from V and 8 bases from J; junction bases left unmatched: 21. Germline V gene sequence: CDR1 SEHNR, CDR2 FQNEAQ (reference sequence). As DNA, the CDR3 is TGTGCCAGCAGTCCTACAGGCGACAGGGGGCGCGAGGTATACGGCTACACCTTC. Residues: CASSPTGDRGREVYGYTF.

This clone was seen only once. The V gene is TRBV5-6, the J gene TRBJ1-6; TRBD1 matches at 8 bases. The length of the CDR3 is 16 residues. Germline CDR1 SGHDT, CDR2 YYEEEE. V trimming: 4 bases; J trimming: 5 bases; junction bases outside the gene matches: 8. Here the CDR3 DNA reads TGTGCCAGCAGCCTTCGGACAGGGATTAATAATTCACCCCTCCACTTT. Translating gives CASSLRTGINNSPLHF.

The rearrangement joins TRBV9 to TRBJ2-1; 11 nucleotides line up with TRBD2. The V gene end was trimmed by 0 bases and the J gene end by 2 bases; junction bases not matched to a gene: 7. Per the germline V gene, CDR1 is SGDLS and CDR2 is YYNGEE. The CDR3 is made up of 18 amino acids. The CDR3 protein is CASSVGIAGGLTYNEQFF. For the CDR3, the DNA is TGTGCCAGCAGCGTAGGGATAGCGGGGGGGCTGACCTACAATGAGCAGTTCTTC.

The chain carries TRBV6-1 and TRBJ2-5; D possibly corresponds to TRBD1 (6 bases). CDR3 length equals 15 residues. Germline assignment: CDR1 MNHNS and CDR2 SASEGT. Trimming cost V 6 bases and J 4 bases, with 18 bases left between them. The CDR3 loop is CASSEFLTGRETQYF. The CDR3 DNA reads TGTGCCAGCAGCGAATTTTTGACAGGCCGAGAGACCCAGTACTTC.

This clone was recorded only once. Other DNA variants within this sample encode the same CDR3. CDR3 sequence reads: CASSGLAGAGEQFF. The CDR3 bases are TGTGCCAGCAGTGGTCTAGCGGGGGCGGGTGAGCAGTTCTTC. This chain joins TRBV6-4 and TRBJ2-1; 10 bases fit TRBD2. There are 14 residues in the CDR3. Trimming removed 4 bases from V and 9 bases from J; junction bases left unmatched: 6. Germline CDR1 MRHNA, CDR2 SNTAGT.

The chain joins TRBV5-8 to TRBJ2-7; D perhaps matches TRBD2 (5 bases). The germline V gene encodes CDR1 SGHTS and CDR2 YDEGEE. Trimming removed 0 bases at V and 3 bases at J, with 13 bases between. The CDR3 has 15 residues. The CDR3 reads CASSLVVGGSYEQYF. The DNA for the CDR3 is TGTGCCAGCAGCTTGGTGGTGGGTGGGAGCTACGAGCAGTACTTC.

The gene calls are TRBV6-4 and TRBJ1-1, with D uncertain. The CDR3 runs 13 residues. From germline, CDR1 is MRHNA and CDR2 SNTAGT. Trimming removed 4 bases at V and 0 bases at J, with 6 bases between. The CDR3 coding sequence is TGTGCCAGCAGTGTTCAAATGAACACTGAAGCTTTCTTT. Protein: CASSVQMNTEAFF.

V usage is TRBV30 and J usage is TRBJ1-1, with no clear D. The CDR3 is made up of 13 amino acids. The V end was cut by 6 bases, the J end by 4 bases, with 15 bases between. Germline V lookup: CDR1 GTSNPN, CDR2 SVGIG (reference sequence). CDR3 sequence: CACSNMETTEAFF. The CDR3 nucleotides read TGTGCCTGTTCCAACATGGAGACCACTGAAGCTTTCTTT. Full variable domain (remainder filled in from reference TRBV30 and TRBJ1-1): SQTIHQWPATLVQPVGSPLSLECTVEGTSNPNLYWYRQAAGRGLQLLFYSVGIGQISSEVPQNLSASRPQDRQFILSSKKLLLSDSGFYLCACSNMETTEAFFGQGTRLTVV.

J is TRBJ2-7 and V is TRBV6-5; D is perhaps TRBD1 (6 bases). The V gene lost 6 bases and the J gene lost 1 base, with 16 bases spanning the gap. In germline, CDR1 is MNHEY, CDR2 SVGAGI. This CDR3 spans 15 amino acids. The CDR3 is CASRRVPQGSYEQYF. As DNA, the CDR3 is TGTGCCAGCAGACGCGTTCCACAGGGATCCTACGAGCAGTACTTC.

The chain joins TRBV7-2 to TRBJ1-5, with a weak D call TRBD1 (6 bases). Trimming shortened V by 8 bases and J by 1 base, and 12 bases separated the two germline ends. Germline V gene lookup returns CDR1 SGHTA and CDR2 FQGNSA. The CDR3 is 14 residues long. The CDR3 sequence: CASGGGGSNQPQHF. In DNA form, the CDR3 reads TGTGCCAGCGGGGGAGGGGGGAGCAATCAGCCCCAGCATTTT.

The genes are TRBV2 and TRBJ1-2, with D hard to call. The germline V and J ends were trimmed by 4 bases and 6 bases, with 18 bases remaining between them. Germline V gene lookup returns CDR1 SNHLY and CDR2 FYNNEI. The CDR3 is 15 residues long. CDR3 sequence reads: CASSANDPQVHGYTF. In nucleotides, the CDR3 is TGTGCCAGCAGTGCCAACGACCCCCAGGTCCATGGCTACACCTTC.

This chain links TRBV30 with TRBJ2-2; 7 bases line up with TRBD1. Germline trimming cut 4 bases from V and 7 bases from J; bases unmatched to any gene: 6. The CDR3 has 13 residues. CDR1 is GTSNPN, CDR2 SVGIG, per germline (reference sequence). The CDR3 reads CAWKQGFGGELFF. The CDR3 DNA sequence: TGTGCCTGGAAACAGGGGTTCGGCGGGGAGCTGTTTTTT.